Listed below are T cell receptor beta chains from one sample, sequenced in a study of T cells in Graves' hyperthyroidism and ophthalmopathy. Each CDR3 protein is one row after TCRdb ran MiXCR on the multiplex PCR reads. The sample consists of fewer than 550,000 distinct CDR3 sequences, about 24% of them appearing once. The sequencing sample was made of blood. The source is a woman aged 25 to 45 with Graves' ophthalmopathy. The CDR3 runs from the conserved cysteine through the conserved F or W. Each record gives: D gene, V gene, clone size, J gene, CDR3 DNA, CDR3 protein. D genes are given only for firm matches. A clone size is listed for some rows: how often the clone was seen (once, few, many), or a class if it is expanded.

>.|TRBV20-1|many|TRBJ1-1
TGCAGTGCTAGAGATATGGGGGATACTGAAGCTTTCTTT
CSARDMGDTEAFF
>TRBD1|TRBV12-3/TRBV12-4|many|TRBJ1-2
TGTGCCAGCAGATCGGGACAGGTCTATGGCTACACCTTC
CASRSGQVYGYTF
>.|TRBV30|.|TRBJ1-2
TGTGCCTGCACCCTCGGGGCTTTCAACTATGGCTACACCTTC
CACTLGAFNYGYTF
>TRBD2|TRBV10-3|.|TRBJ2-5
TGTGCCATCAGTGATTTTAGCGGGTGGCAAGAGACCCAGTACTTC
CAISDFSGWQETQYF
>TRBD2|TRBV19|many|TRBJ2-5
TGTGCCAGTAGTATGTGGCGGGGGGAAGAGACCCAGTACTTC
CASSMWRGEETQYF
>.|TRBV12-3/TRBV12-4|.|TRBJ1-6
TGTGCCAGCATAGACAAAGTGGGTCCGAGTTCACCCCTCCACTTT
CASIDKVGPSSPLHF
>TRBD2|TRBV7-2|.|TRBJ2-2
TGTGCCAGCAGCTACCTTACCGGGACTAGCGGTGCCTCGAACACCGGGGAGCTGTTTTTT
CASSYLTGTSGASNTGELFF
>TRBD1|TRBV6-1|.|TRBJ2-7
TGTGCCAGCAGTGAACTCGGGACAGGGATGTACGAGCAGTACTTC
CASSELGTGMYEQYF
>.|TRBV4-3|few|TRBJ2-2
TGCGCCAGCAGCCAAGATCATCACCCGACCGGGGAGCTGTTTTTT
CASSQDHHPTGELFF
>.|TRBV7-9|.|TRBJ2-2
TGTGCCAGCAGCTTAGACTCGGGCGGGGAGCTGTTTTTT
CASSLDSGGELFF
>TRBD2|TRBV11-2|few|TRBJ2-7
TGTGCCAGCAGCTTACCCTTAGCGGGGGGCCCCTACGAGCAGTACTTC
CASSLPLAGGPYEQYF
>.|TRBV13|once|TRBJ1-1
TGTGCCAGCAGCTTACCTGCGAGGAACACTGAAGCTTTCTTT
CASSLPARNTEAFF
>.|TRBV9|many|TRBJ2-5
TGTGCCAGCAGCCCCCGAACGGGGACCCAGTACTTC
CASSPRTGTQYF
>.|TRBV27|many|TRBJ2-5
TGTGCCAGCAGTACCATAAGGAGCTCCCAAGAGACCCAGTACTTC
CASSTIRSSQETQYF
>.|TRBV7-8|many|TRBJ2-2
TGTGCCAGCAGCACCAGGGGACTCGGGGAGCTGTTTTTT
CASSTRGLGELFF
>TRBD1|TRBV7-9|.|TRBJ2-2
TGTGCCAGCCCGGGACAGATGAACACCGGGGAGCTGTTTTTT
CASPGQMNTGELFF
>.|TRBV20-1|.|TRBJ2-7
TGCAGTGCTAGAGATTCGGGAAACTACGAGCAGTACTTC
CSARDSGNYEQYF
>.|TRBV7-3|.|TRBJ2-2
TGTGCCAGCAGCCCCATGGGGCGCACCGGGGAGCTGTTTTTT
CASSPMGRTGELFF
>.|TRBV12-3/TRBV12-4|.|TRBJ2-7
TGTGCCAGCAGTTCCAGATACCAGACTACCGAGCAGTACTTC
CASSSRYQTTEQYF
>TRBD1|TRBV19|.|TRBJ1-1
TGTGCCAGTAGCCCCCCGGGACAGCTGAACACTGAAGCTTTCTTT
CASSPPGQLNTEAFF
>TRBD1|TRBV12-3/TRBV12-4|.|TRBJ1-2
TGTGCCAGCAGTGAAACGGGACAGAACTATGGCTACACCTTC
CASSETGQNYGYTF
>.|TRBV14|many|TRBJ2-5
TGTGCCAGCAACAGAGTCGGACAAGAGACCCAGTACTTC
CASNRVGQETQYF
>TRBD1|TRBV20-1|many|TRBJ1-1
TGCAGTGCTAGAGATATCAGGGGGCTAGGGGACACTGAAGCTTTCTTT
CSARDIRGLGDTEAFF
>.|TRBV5-1|many|TRBJ2-7
TGCGCCAGCAGCTTTTCCCCAGCTAATGGGGTCTCCTACGAGCAGTACTTC
CASSFSPANGVSYEQYF
>.|TRBV12-3/TRBV12-4|many|TRBJ1-2
TGTGCCAGCAGTTTCGCCGGACAGCGCTACACCTTC
CASSFAGQRYTF
>.|TRBV28|few|TRBJ1-1
TGTGCCAGCAGTAACCCCTGGGGGCCGCCGAACACTGAAGCTTTCTTT
CASSNPWGPPNTEAFF
>TRBD1|TRBV6-1|many|TRBJ1-1
TGTGCCAGCAGTGAAGCGCCGGGACAGGATTGGACTGAAGCTTTCTTT
CASSEAPGQDWTEAFF
>.|TRBV29-1|many|TRBJ1-1
TGCAGCGTTGTGCCCGAGGGGAAGACTGAAGCTTTCTTT
CSVVPEGKTEAFF
>TRBD2|TRBV6-2/TRBV6-3|many|TRBJ2-2
TGTGCCAGCAGTTACGACACTAGCGGGGGGGCTGGCACCGGGGAGCTGTTTTTT
CASSYDTSGGAGTGELFF
>.|TRBV28|.|TRBJ2-7
TGTGCCAGCAGCTTGGACTCCGAGCAGTACTTC
CASSLDSEQYF
>.|TRBV6-1|few|TRBJ1-5
TGTGCCAGCAGTCTCGGACGGCCTAGCAATCAGCCCCAGCATTTT
CASSLGRPSNQPQHF